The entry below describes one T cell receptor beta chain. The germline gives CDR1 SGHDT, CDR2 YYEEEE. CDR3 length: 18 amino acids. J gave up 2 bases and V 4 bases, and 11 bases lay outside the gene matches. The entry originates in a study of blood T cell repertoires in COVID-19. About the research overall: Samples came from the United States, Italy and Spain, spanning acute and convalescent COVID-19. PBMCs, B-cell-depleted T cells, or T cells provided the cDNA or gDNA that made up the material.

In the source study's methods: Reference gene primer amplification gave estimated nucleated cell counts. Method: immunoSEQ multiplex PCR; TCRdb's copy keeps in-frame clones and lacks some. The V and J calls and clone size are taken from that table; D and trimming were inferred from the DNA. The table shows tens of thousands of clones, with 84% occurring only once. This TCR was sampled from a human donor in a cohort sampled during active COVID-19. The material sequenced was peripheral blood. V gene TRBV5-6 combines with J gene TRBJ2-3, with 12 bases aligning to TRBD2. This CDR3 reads CASSPTGLAGFSTDTQYF. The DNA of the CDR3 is TGTGCCAGCAGCCCAACAGGACTAGCGGGGTTCTCCACAGATACGCAGTATTTT.